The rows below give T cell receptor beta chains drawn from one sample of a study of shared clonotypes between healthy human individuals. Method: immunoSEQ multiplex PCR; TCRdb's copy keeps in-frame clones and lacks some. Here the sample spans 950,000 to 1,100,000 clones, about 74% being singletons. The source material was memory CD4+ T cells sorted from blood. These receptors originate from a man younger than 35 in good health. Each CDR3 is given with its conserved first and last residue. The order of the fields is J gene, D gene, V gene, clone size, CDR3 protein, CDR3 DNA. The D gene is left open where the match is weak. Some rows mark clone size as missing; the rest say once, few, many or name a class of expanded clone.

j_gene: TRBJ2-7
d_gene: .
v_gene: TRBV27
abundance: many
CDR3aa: CASSFRVGTELLYEQYF
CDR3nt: TGTGCCAGCAGTTTCAGAGTTGGGACGGAACTACTTTACGAGCAGTACTTC

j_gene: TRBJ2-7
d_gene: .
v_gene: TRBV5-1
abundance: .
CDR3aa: CASSLGPGPPTYEQYF
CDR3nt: TGCGCCAGCAGCTTGGGACCGGGACCGCCAACCTACGAGCAGTACTTC

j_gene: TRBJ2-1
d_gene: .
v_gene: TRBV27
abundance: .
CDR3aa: CASSLVGTSSYNEQFF
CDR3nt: TGTGCCAGCAGTTTGGTGGGGACCAGCTCCTACAATGAGCAGTTCTTC

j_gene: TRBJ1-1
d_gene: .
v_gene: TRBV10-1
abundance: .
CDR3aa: CASSEITIHRAEAFF
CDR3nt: TGCGCCAGCAGTGAGATCACTATTCACAGGGCTGAAGCTTTCTTT

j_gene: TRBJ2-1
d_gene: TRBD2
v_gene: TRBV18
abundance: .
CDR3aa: CASSAGLGGSNEQFF
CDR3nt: TGTGCCAGCTCAGCAGGACTAGGTGGAAGCAATGAGCAGTTCTTC

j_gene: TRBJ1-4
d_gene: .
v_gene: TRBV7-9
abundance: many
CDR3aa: CASSQVQGSANEKLFF
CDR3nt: TGTGCCAGCAGCCAAGTCCAGGGATCGGCTAATGAAAAACTGTTTTTT

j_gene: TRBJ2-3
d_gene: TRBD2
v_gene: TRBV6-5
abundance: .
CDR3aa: CASLSAGGPTNTQYF
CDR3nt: TGTGCCAGCTTGTCGGCGGGGGGCCCAACGAATACGCAGTATTTT

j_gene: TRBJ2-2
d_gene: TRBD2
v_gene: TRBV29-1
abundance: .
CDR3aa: CSVESATSGSKVGELFF
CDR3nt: TGCAGCGTTGAGTCTGCGACTAGCGGGAGTAAAGTCGGGGAGCTGTTTTTT

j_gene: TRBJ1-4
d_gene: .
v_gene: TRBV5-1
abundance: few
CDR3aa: CASSKAEREKLFF
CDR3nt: TGCGCCAGCAGTAAGGCCGAGCGGGAAAAACTGTTTTTT

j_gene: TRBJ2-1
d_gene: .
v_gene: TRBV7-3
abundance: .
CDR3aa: CASSLNLAAEQFF
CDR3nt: TGTGCCAGCAGCTTAAATCTGGCGGCTGAGCAGTTCTTC

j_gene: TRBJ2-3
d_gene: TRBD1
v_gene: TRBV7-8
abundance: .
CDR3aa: CASSLTGGTDTQYF
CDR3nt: TGTGCCAGCAGCTTGACAGGGGGCACAGATACGCAGTATTTT

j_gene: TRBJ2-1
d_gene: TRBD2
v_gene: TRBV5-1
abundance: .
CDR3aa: CASSPQTSSEQFF
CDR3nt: TGCGCCAGCAGCCCACAGACTAGCAGTGAGCAGTTCTTC

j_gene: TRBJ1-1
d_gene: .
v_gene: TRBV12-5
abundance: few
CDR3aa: CASGSPRALGGEAFF
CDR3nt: TGTGCTAGTGGTTCGCCACGCGCTTTGGGGGGTGAAGCTTTCTTT

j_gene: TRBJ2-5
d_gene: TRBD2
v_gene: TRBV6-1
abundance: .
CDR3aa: CASSEGVASGMGETQYF
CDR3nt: TGTGCCAGCAGTGAAGGGGTGGCTAGCGGGATGGGAGAGACCCAGTACTTC

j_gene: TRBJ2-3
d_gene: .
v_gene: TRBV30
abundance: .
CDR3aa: CAWGVPRRDTQYF
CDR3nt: TGTGCCTGGGGGGTGCCCCGAAGAGATACGCAGTATTTT

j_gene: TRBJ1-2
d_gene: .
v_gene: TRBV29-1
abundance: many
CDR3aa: CSVEDPQLRIRNGYTF
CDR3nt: TGCAGCGTTGAAGATCCACAGCTGAGAATAAGAAATGGCTACACCTTC

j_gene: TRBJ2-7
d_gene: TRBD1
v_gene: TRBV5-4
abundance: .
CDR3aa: CASSLGTGIGSPHQLF
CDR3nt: TGTGCCAGCAGCTTGGGGACAGGGATTGGGAGCCCCCACCAGTTGTTC

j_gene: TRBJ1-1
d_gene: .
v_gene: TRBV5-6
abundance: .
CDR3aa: CASSHGGPGGAFF
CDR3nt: TGTGCCAGCAGCCACGGGGGGCCAGGCGGAGCTTTCTTT

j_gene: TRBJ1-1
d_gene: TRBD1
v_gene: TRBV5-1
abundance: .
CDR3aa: CASSFRDRNTEAFF
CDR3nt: TGCGCCAGCAGCTTCCGGGACAGGAACACTGAAGCTTTCTTT

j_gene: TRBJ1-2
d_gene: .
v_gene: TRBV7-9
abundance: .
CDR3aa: CASSSNWERQGHGYTF
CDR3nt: TGTGCCAGCAGCTCAAACTGGGAGAGACAAGGGCATGGCTACACCTTC

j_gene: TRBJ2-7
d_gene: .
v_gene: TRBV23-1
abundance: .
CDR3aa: CASSQTRDTFSYEQYF
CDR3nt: TGCGCCAGCAGTCAAACTCGGGACACCTTCTCCTACGAGCAGTACTTC

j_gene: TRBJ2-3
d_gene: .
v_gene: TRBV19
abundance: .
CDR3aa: CASSMSRNTDTQYF
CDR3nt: TGTGCCAGTAGTATGAGTCGGAACACAGATACGCAGTATTTT

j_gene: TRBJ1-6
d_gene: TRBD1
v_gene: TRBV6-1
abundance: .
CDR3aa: CASSSPGQGNWALHF
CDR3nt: TGTGCCAGCAGCAGTCCGGGACAGGGGAATTGGGCCCTCCACTTT

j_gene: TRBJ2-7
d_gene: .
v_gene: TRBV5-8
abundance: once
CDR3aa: CASSRGGPTSYEQYF
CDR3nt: TGTGCCAGCAGCCGCGGCGGTCCCACCTCCTACGAGCAGTACTTC

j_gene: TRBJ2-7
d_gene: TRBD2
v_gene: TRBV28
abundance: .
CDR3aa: CASSGEGKSSYEQYF
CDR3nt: TGTGCCAGCAGTGGGGAGGGCAAGAGCTCCTACGAGCAGTACTTC

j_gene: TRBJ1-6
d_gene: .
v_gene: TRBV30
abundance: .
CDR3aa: CAWSIGGASTSPLHF
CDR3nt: TGTGCCTGGAGTATTGGGGGGGCCTCGACTTCACCCCTCCACTTT